This T cell receptor (beta chain) comes out of a study of metastatic and nonmetastatic thyroid tumors. TCRdb reanalyzed the PCR reads via MiXCR. In the table there are 15,000 to 19,000 clones, 3% to 4% of which are singletons. Germline V gene data show CDR1 as MDHEN and CDR2 as SYDVKM. This CDR3 has 12 residues. V lost 4 bases and J 6 bases, leaving 9 bases between the germline ends. No patient received treatment before thyroid surgery. The receptor's source is a female donor with papillary thyroid cancer or a benign thyroid nodule (not recorded which). Some clones in this sample may be carry-over from other donors' samples. Sample: tumor tissue. The chain uses TRBV28 and TRBJ1-2; no firm D call. CDR3 residues: CASSSGRHGYTF. CDR3 coding DNA: TGTGCCAGCAGTTCAGGAAGGCATGGCTACACCTTC.